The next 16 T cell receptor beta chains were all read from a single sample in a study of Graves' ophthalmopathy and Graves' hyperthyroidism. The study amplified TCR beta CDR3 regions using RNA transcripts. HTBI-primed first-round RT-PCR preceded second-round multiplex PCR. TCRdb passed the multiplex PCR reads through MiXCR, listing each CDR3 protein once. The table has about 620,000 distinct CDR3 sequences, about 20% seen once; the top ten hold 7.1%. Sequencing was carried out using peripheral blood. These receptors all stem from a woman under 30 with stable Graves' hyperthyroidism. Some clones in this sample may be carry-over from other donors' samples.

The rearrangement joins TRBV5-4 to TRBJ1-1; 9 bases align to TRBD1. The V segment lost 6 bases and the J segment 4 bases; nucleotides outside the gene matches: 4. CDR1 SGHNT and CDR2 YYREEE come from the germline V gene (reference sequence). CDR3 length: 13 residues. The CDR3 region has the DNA TGTGCCAGCAAGCGGACAGGGGTCACTGAAGCTTTCTTT. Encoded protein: CASKRTGVTEAFF.

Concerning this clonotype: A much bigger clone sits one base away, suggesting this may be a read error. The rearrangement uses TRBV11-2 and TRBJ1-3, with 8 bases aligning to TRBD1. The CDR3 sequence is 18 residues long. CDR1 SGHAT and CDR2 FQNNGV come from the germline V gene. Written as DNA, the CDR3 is TGTGCCAGCAGCCCACGTCCCGGGACAGGAACTGCAGGAAGCACCATATATTTT. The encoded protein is CASSPRPGTGTAGSTIYF.

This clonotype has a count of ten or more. CDR3: CASSETNSDSQGYYGYTF. CDR3 bases: TGTGCCAGCAGTGAAACAAATTCGGACAGCCAAGGCTACTATGGCTACACCTTC. V is TRBV6-1 and J is TRBJ1-2; D perhaps matches TRBD1 (6 bases). Looked up from germline, CDR1 is MNHNS and CDR2 is SASEGT. V dropped 2 bases and J dropped 3 bases, with 22 bases sitting between them. The CDR3 has 18 amino acids.

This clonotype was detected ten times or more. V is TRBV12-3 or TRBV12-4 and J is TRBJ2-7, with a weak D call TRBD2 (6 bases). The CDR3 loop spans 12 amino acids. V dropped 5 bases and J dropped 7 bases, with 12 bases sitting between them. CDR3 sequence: CASSPMGGEQYF. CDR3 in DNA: TGTGCCAGCAGTCCAATGGGGGGTGAGCAGTACTTC.

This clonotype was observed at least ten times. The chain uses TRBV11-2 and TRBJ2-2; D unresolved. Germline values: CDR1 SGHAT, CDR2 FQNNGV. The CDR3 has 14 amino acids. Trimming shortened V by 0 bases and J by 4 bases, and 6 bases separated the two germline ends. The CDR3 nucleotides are TGTGCCAGCAGCTTAGAAGGGCTCACCGGGGAGCTGTTTTTT. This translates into CASSLEGLTGELFF.

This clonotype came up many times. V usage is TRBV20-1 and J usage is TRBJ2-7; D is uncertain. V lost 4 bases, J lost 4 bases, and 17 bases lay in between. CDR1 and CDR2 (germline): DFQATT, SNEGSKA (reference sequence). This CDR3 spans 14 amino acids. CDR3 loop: CSATPRVLSYEQYF. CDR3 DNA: TGCAGTGCTACCCCGAGAGTCCTGTCATACGAGCAGTACTTC.

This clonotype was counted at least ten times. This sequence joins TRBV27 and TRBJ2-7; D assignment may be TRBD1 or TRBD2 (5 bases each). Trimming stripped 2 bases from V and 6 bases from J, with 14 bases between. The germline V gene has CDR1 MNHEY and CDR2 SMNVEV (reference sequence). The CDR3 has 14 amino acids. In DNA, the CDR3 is TGTGCCAGCAGTTTAGTCCAGGGACCTAGCGAGCAGTACTTC. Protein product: CASSLVQGPSEQYF.

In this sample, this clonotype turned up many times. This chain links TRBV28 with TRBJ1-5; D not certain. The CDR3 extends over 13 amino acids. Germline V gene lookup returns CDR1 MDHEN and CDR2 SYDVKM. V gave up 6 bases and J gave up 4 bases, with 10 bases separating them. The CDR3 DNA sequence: TGTGCCAGCAGACCCCCCGGGAATCAGCCCCAGCATTTT. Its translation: CASRPPGNQPQHF.

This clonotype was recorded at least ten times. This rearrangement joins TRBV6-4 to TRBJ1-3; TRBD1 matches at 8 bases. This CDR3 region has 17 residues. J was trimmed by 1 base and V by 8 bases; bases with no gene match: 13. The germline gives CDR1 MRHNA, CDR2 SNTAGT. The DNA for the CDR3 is TGTGCCAGCCGTCAGAGAGGACAGGGTTGGTCTGGAAACACCATATATTTT. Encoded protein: CASRQRGQGWSGNTIYF.

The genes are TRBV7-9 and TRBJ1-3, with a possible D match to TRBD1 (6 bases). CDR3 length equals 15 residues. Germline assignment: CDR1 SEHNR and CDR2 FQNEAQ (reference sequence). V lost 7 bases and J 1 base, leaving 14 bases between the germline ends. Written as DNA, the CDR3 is TGTGCCAGCAACCCAGGGGCCGCATCTGGAAACACCATATATTTT. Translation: CASNPGAASGNTIYF.

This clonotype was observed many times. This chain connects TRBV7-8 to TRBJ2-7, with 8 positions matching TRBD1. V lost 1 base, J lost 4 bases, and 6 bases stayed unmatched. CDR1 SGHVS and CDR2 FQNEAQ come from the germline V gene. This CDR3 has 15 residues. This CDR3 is CASSLGQGPWYEQYF. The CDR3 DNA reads TGTGCCAGCAGCTTAGGACAGGGGCCCTGGTACGAGCAGTACTTC. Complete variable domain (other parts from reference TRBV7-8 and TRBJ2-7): GAGVSQSPRYKVAKRGQDVALRCDPISGHVSLFWYQQALGQGPEFLTYFQNEAQLDKSGLPSDRFFAERPEGSVSTLKIQRTQQEDSAVYLCASSLGQGPWYEQYFGPGTRLTVT.

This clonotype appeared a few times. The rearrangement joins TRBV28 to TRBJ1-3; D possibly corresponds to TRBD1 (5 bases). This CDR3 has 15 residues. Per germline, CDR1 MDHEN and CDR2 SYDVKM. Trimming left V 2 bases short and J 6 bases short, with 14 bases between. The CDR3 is CASSLGLGGENTIYF. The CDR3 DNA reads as TGTGCCAGCAGTTTAGGTCTGGGGGGTGAAAACACCATATATTTT.

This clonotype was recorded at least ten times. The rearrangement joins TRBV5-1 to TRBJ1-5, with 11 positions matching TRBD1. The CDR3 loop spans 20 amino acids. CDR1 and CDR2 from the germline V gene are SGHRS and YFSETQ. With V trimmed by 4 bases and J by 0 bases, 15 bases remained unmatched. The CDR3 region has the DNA TGCGCCAGCAGCCATTGTCCCGGACAGGGGGCCTGCGGTAGCAATCAGCCCCAGCATTTT. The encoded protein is CASSHCPGQGACGSNQPQHF.

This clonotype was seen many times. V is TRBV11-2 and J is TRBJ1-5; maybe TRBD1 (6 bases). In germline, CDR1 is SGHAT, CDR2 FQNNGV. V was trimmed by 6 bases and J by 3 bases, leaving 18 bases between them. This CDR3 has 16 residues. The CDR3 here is CASSQSGAVNNQPQHF. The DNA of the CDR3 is TGTGCCAGCAGTCAGTCGGGGGCGGTTAACAATCAGCCCCAGCATTTT. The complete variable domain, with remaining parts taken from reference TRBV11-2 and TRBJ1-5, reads EAGVAQSPRYKIIEKRQSVAFWCNPISGHATLYWYQQILGQGPKLLIQFQNNGVVDDSQLPKDRFSAERLKGVDSTLKIQPAKLEDSAVYLCASSQSGAVNNQPQHFGDGTRLSIL.

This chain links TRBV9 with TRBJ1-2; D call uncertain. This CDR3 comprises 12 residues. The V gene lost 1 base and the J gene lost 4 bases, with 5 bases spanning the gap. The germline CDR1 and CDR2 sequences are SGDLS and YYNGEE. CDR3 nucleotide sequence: TGTGCCAGCAGCGTAAGCAGCTATGGCTACACCTTC. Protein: CASSVSSYGYTF.

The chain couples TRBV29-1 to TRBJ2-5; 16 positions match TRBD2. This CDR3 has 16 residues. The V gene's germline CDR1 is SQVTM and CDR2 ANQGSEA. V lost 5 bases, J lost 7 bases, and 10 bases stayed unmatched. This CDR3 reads CSVPGLAGGPPLTQYF. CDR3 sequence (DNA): TGCAGCGTTCCGGGACTAGCGGGAGGGCCCCCGTTGACCCAGTACTTC.